These 21 T cell receptor beta chains came from one sample sequenced in a study of cytomegalovirus exposure and HLA in healthy donors. With 60 Vbeta and 13 Jbeta primers, the PCR was carried out. Sequencing used immunoSEQ multiplex PCR; TCRdb keeps in-frame clones, though not all of them. The data show around 130,000 clones, roughly 79% seen once. The specimen was PBMCs. The receptors stem from a woman aged 40 to 50 in good health and CMV-seronegative.

The V gene is TRBV2, the J gene TRBJ1-6; maybe TRBD1 (6 bases). V shed 1 base and J shed 3 bases, with 13 bases lying between them. CDR3 length: 17 residues. Germline values: CDR1 SNHLY, CDR2 FYNNEI. The CDR3 loop reads CASSEEDRRYYNSPLHF. For the CDR3, the DNA is TGTGCCAGCAGTGAAGAGGACAGACGTTACTATAATTCACCCCTCCACTTT.

The chain recombines TRBV15 with TRBJ2-5; 8 positions match TRBD1. Trimming took 1 base from V and 1 from J; bases not matched to a gene: 8. CDR1 LNHNV and CDR2 YYDKDF come from the germline V gene (reference sequence). CDR3 length: 17 amino acids. CDR3 residues: CATSRGPGQVIQETQYF. CDR3 nucleotide sequence: TGTGCCACCAGCAGAGGCCCGGGACAGGTTATCCAAGAGACCCAGTACTTC. Based on the CDR3 plus reference TRBV15 and TRBJ2-5, the full variable domain is DAMVIQNPRYQVTQFGKPVTLSCSQTLNHNVMYWYQQKSSQAPKLLFHYYDKDFNNEADTPDNFQSRRPNTSFCFLDIRSPGLGDTAMYLCATSRGPGQVIQETQYFGPGTRLLVL.

The sample holds a few counts of this clone. Relative to the germline gene, one junction end is altered; a read error may explain this. The chain couples TRBV5-1 to TRBJ1-1; a possible D gene is TRBD1 (6 bases). CDR1 and CDR2 (germline): SGHRS, YFSETQ. The CDR3 extends over 14 amino acids. CDR3 sequence reads: CASRLGHPNTEAFF. The CDR3 DNA sequence: TGCGCCAGCAGGTTGGGACATCCGAACACTGAAGCTTTCTTT.

This clone has a single count. The chain employs TRBV2 and TRBJ2-2; maybe TRBD2 (6 bases). Germline V gene sequence: CDR1 SNHLY, CDR2 FYNNEI. Trimming removed 4 bases at V and 9 bases at J, with 15 bases between. The CDR3 has 14 residues. CDR3 in DNA: TGTGCCAGCAGTGCTGGGACTCTTGACCGGGAGCTGTTTTTT. Translating gives CASSAGTLDRELFF.

This clone was seen once. The V call is TRBV18, the J call TRBJ2-1; D perhaps matches TRBD1 (6 bases). V dropped 6 bases and J dropped 1 base, with 16 bases sitting between them. CDR3 length: 16 residues. CDR1 is KGHSH and CDR2 is LQKENI in the germline V gene. The CDR3 bases are TGTGCCAGCTCCCTCCACAGGGACCTGTCCTACAATGAGCAGTTCTTC. Translated: CASSLHRDLSYNEQFF. The full variable domain, with the rest looked up from reference TRBV18 and TRBJ2-1, is NAGVMQNPRHLVRRRGQEARLRCSPMKGHSHVYWYRQLPEEGLKFMVYLQKENIIDESGMPKERFSAEFPKEGPSILRIQQVVRGDSAAYFCASSLHRDLSYNEQFFGPGTRLTVL.

The chain couples TRBV28 to TRBJ2-3; D is undetermined. The CDR3 contains 12 residues. V shed 3 bases and J shed 3 bases, with 4 bases lying between them. Looked up from germline, CDR1 is MDHEN and CDR2 is SYDVKM. The CDR3 coding sequence is TGTGCCAGCAGTTTTCAGACAGATACGCAGTATTTT. Protein sequence: CASSFQTDTQYF.

The chain is built from TRBV18 and TRBJ1-4; 12 bases are shared with TRBD1. The CDR3 covers 16 residues. Germline loops: CDR1 KGHSH, CDR2 LQKENI. V dropped 1 base and J dropped 8; count of bases not matched to a gene: 5. CDR3 in amino acids: CASSPQSGQGAEKLFF. In DNA form, the CDR3 reads TGTGCCAGCTCACCACAGTCGGGACAGGGGGCCGAAAAACTGTTTTTT.

This clone was detected once. The chain recombines TRBV15 with TRBJ2-7, with 8 bases aligning to TRBD1. The junction had 6 bases not matched to a gene; V was cut back by 2 bases and J by 3 bases. CDR1 and CDR2 from the germline V gene are LNHNV and YYDKDF (reference sequence). The CDR3 has 15 amino acids. For the CDR3, the DNA is TGTGCCACCAGCAGAAAAGGGACAGGTGACTACGAGCAGTACTTC. This encodes CATSRKGTGDYEQYF.

This clone was counted only a few times. As DNA, the CDR3 is TGTGCCAGCAGTGAATCCGGCCGCGGACAGTACTTC. Translation gives CASSESGRGQYF. The chain links TRBV2 to TRBJ2-7; D not resolved. Trimming removed 2 bases from V and 10 bases from J, with 12 bases in between. Looked up from germline, CDR1 is SNHLY and CDR2 is FYNNEI. The CDR3 runs to 12 residues.

The V and J genes are TRBV10-2 and TRBJ2-1; maybe TRBD2 (6 bases). Germline loops: CDR1 WSHSY, CDR2 SAAADI. The V end was cut by 0 bases, the J end by 2 bases, with 17 bases between. The CDR3 totals 18 residues. In DNA form, the CDR3 reads TGCGCCAGCAGTGAGTCCCACTTCCTGGCGGGGACCTACAATGAGCAGTTCTTC. Protein: CASSESHFLAGTYNEQFF.

J is TRBJ1-2 and V is TRBV4-1; no firm D call. Germline V gene sequence: CDR1 MGHRA, CDR2 YSYEKL. V lost 1 base, J lost 0 bases, and 9 bases lay in between. This CDR3 region has 15 residues. As DNA, the CDR3 is TGCGCCAGCAGCCAAGTCCCGGGTTCTAACTATGGCTACACCTTC. This codes for CASSQVPGSNYGYTF.

This clone occurred a few times. CDR3 DNA: TGTGCCGCAGCGAGGGACAGCTCCTACGAGCAGTACTTC. It codes for CAAARDSSYEQYF. This chain joins TRBV27 and TRBJ2-7, with TRBD1 matching over 7 bases. Germline loops: CDR1 MNHEY, CDR2 SMNVEV (reference sequence). J gave up 0 bases and V 11 bases, and 7 bases lay outside the gene matches. This CDR3 spans 13 amino acids.

The gene calls are TRBV27 and TRBJ1-2, with 10 bases fitting TRBD1. V was pared by 6 bases and J by 6 bases, with 10 bases of the junction left unmatched. The CDR3 spans 15 residues. CDR1 is MNHEY, CDR2 SMNVEV, per germline (reference sequence). CDR3 protein: CASRAPGQGIDGYTF. In DNA form, the CDR3 reads TGTGCCAGCAGAGCACCGGGACAGGGGATCGATGGCTACACCTTC.

This clone has just one count. The gene calls are TRBV27 and TRBJ2-7, with 8 bases that match TRBD1. With V trimmed by 4 bases and J by 4 bases, 6 bases remained unmatched. Per the germline V gene, CDR1 is MNHEY and CDR2 is SMNVEV (reference sequence). This CDR3 region has 14 residues. In DNA form, the CDR3 reads TGTGCCAGCAGTTACCAACAGGGGGTATACGAGCAGTACTTC. It yields the protein CASSYQQGVYEQYF.

There are a few counts of this clone. The chain employs TRBV5-5 and TRBJ2-7; 16 nucleotides line up with TRBD2. Trimming at V came to 4 bases and at J to 1 base, leaving 11 bases not matched to a gene. Germline CDR1 is SGHKS and CDR2 is YYEKEE (reference sequence). The CDR3 has 19 residues. CDR3 sequence (DNA): TGTGCCAGCAGCGCCGCCTCCGGGACTAGCGGGAGGGGGTCCTACGAGCAGTACTTC. It codes for CASSAASGTSGRGSYEQYF.

V gene TRBV11-3 combines with J gene TRBJ2-1; 8 bases match TRBD2. The V gene end was trimmed by 1 base and the J gene end by 3 bases; junction bases not matched to a gene: 5. This CDR3 is built from 16 residues. Per germline, CDR1 SGHNT and CDR2 YENEEA. The CDR3 region has the DNA TGTGCCAGCAGCTTAGGAGGCGGGGGGAGCTACAATGAGCAGTTCTTC. As protein: CASSLGGGGSYNEQFF.

This rearrangement joins TRBV7-9 to TRBJ1-1; TRBD1 might be the D (5 bases). The germline V gene encodes CDR1 SEHNR and CDR2 FQNEAQ (reference sequence). This CDR3 has 15 residues. Trimming stripped 5 bases from V and 1 base from J, with 14 bases between. The CDR3 loop is CASSRGVTKNTEAFF. In DNA form, the CDR3 reads TGTGCCAGCAGCCGGGGGGTCACCAAGAACACTGAAGCTTTCTTT.

CDR3 nucleotides: TGTGCCAGCAGCCGACGGGGGGGGTACACTGAAGCTTTCTTT. Translating it yields CASSRRGGYTEAFF. V and J are TRBV5-6 and TRBJ1-1; possibly TRBD1 for D (5 bases). The V gene lost 4 bases and the J gene lost 3 bases, with 13 bases spanning the gap. The CDR3 is made up of 14 amino acids. Germline loops: CDR1 SGHDT, CDR2 YYEEEE.

This clone turned up a few times. This chain connects TRBV6-5 to TRBJ1-1; D gene unclear. Trimming took off 2 bases at V and 3 bases at J, with 4 bases between the two ends. The CDR3 is 12 residues long. Germline CDR1 reads MNHEY; CDR2 reads SVGAGI. The CDR3 region is CASSYADTEAFF. CDR3 in DNA: TGTGCCAGCAGTTACGCGGACACTGAAGCTTTCTTT.

This chain uses TRBV7-2 with TRBJ1-2; TRBD1 matches 10 bases. The germline gives CDR1 SGHTA, CDR2 FQGNSA. The CDR3 spans 14 residues. V shed 6 bases, J shed 5 bases, and the junction held 6 bases outside the gene matches. The CDR3 loop reads CASSSWTGGYGYTF. As DNA, the CDR3 is TGTGCCAGCAGTTCATGGACAGGGGGTTATGGCTACACCTTC. Full variable domain (missing parts from reference TRBV7-2 and TRBJ1-2): GAGVSQSPSNKVTEKGKDVELRCDPISGHTALYWYRQSLGQGLEFLIYFQGNSAPDKSGLPSDRFSAERTGGSVSTLTIQRTQQEDSAVYLCASSSWTGGYGYTFGSGTRLTVV.

This chain links TRBV11-2 with TRBJ2-2, with D possibly TRBD1 on 6 matching bases. In germline, CDR1 is SGHAT, CDR2 FQNNGV. V lost 6 bases to trimming and J lost 4 bases, with 21 bases between them. This CDR3 comprises 17 residues. This CDR3 reads CASRRTETSSSTGELFF. The CDR3 DNA reads TGTGCCAGCAGGCGGACAGAGACGTCAAGCAGCACCGGGGAGCTGTTTTTT. Full variable domain (rest looked up from reference TRBV11-2 and TRBJ2-2): EAGVAQSPRYKIIEKRQSVAFWCNPISGHATLYWYQQILGQGPKLLIQFQNNGVVDDSQLPKDRFSAERLKGVDSTLKIQPAKLEDSAVYLCASRRTETSSSTGELFFGEGSRLTVL.